This is a list of T cell receptor beta chains from one sample in a study of blood T cell repertoires in COVID-19. Assay used: immunoSEQ multiplex PCR; TCRdb lists only in-frame clones, some missing. The data hold over 150,000 clones, with roughly 93% observed a single time. Material: peripheral blood. These TCRs come from a man in his late teens or twenties with acute or convalescent COVID-19. The CDR3 runs from the conserved cysteine through the conserved F or W. Fields, in order: V gene, clone size, CDR3 length, D gene, J gene, CDR3 DNA, CDR3 protein. A D gene is named only where the DNA matches it firmly. Expanded clones get a size class; other rows say once, few or many, or leave the size out.

v_gene: TRBV12-3/TRBV12-4; abundance: -; len: 13; d_gene: -; j_gene: TRBJ1-5; CDR3nt: TGTGCCAGCAGTTTCCGGGGGAACCAGCCCCAGCATTTT; CDR3aa: CASSFRGNQPQHF
v_gene: TRBV19; abundance: -; len: 15; d_gene: TRBD1; j_gene: TRBJ1-2; CDR3nt: TGTGCCAGTAGTCCACCGGGACAGGCGGTCTTTGGCTACACCTTC; CDR3aa: CASSPPGQAVFGYTF
v_gene: TRBV12-3/TRBV12-4; abundance: once; len: 12; d_gene: -; j_gene: TRBJ1-5; CDR3nt: TGTGCCAGCAGCCCCTCGGGTTTTGCCCAGCATTTT; CDR3aa: CASSPSGFAQHF
v_gene: TRBV18; abundance: -; len: 19; d_gene: -; j_gene: TRBJ2-6; CDR3nt: TGTGCCAGCTCAAACCTCCTCCTACAGGGAGGGTCTGGGGCCAACGTCCTGACTTTC; CDR3aa: CASSNLLLQGGSGANVLTF
v_gene: TRBV3-1/TRBV3-2; abundance: -; len: 13; d_gene: TRBD2; j_gene: TRBJ2-7; CDR3nt: TGTGCCAGCAGCCAAGGGACTAGCTACGAGCAGTACTTC; CDR3aa: CASSQGTSYEQYF
v_gene: TRBV7-7; abundance: few; len: 15; d_gene: -; j_gene: TRBJ2-5; CDR3nt: TGTGCCAGCAGCTCCCGTCAGGGCACCCAAGAGACCCAGTACTTC; CDR3aa: CASSSRQGTQETQYF
v_gene: TRBV19; abundance: -; len: 17; d_gene: TRBD1; j_gene: TRBJ1-6; CDR3nt: TGTGCCAGTAGTATTGACAGGGATCAAGGTGGTCATTCACCCCTCCACTTT; CDR3aa: CASSIDRDQGGHSPLHF
v_gene: TRBV5-1; abundance: -; len: 17; d_gene: TRBD2; j_gene: TRBJ2-1; CDR3nt: TGCGCCAGCAGCTTGAGACTAGCGGGAGGCAAGGACAATGAGCAGTTCTTC; CDR3aa: CASSLRLAGGKDNEQFF
v_gene: TRBV27; abundance: -; len: 15; d_gene: TRBD1; j_gene: TRBJ2-3; CDR3nt: TGTGCCAGCAAACGGGACAGGGCTTCGACAGATACGCAGTATTTT; CDR3aa: CASKRDRASTDTQYF
v_gene: TRBV5-1; abundance: -; len: 16; d_gene: -; j_gene: TRBJ1-5; CDR3nt: TGCGCCAGCAGCTTGGAAGGTGGGGGGACCGGTCAGCCCCAGCATTTT; CDR3aa: CASSLEGGGTGQPQHF
v_gene: TRBV9; abundance: -; len: 17; d_gene: TRBD2; j_gene: TRBJ2-3; CDR3nt: TGTGCCAGCAGCGTAGGGGCGGGAGGGCCTGGCACAGATACGCAGTATTTT; CDR3aa: CASSVGAGGPGTDTQYF
v_gene: TRBV19; abundance: -; len: 15; d_gene: TRBD1; j_gene: TRBJ2-7; CDR3nt: TGTGCCAGTAGTTGGGGACAGGGGCTCTCCTACGAGCAGTACTTC; CDR3aa: CASSWGQGLSYEQYF
v_gene: TRBV19; abundance: -; len: 13; d_gene: TRBD1; j_gene: TRBJ1-1; CDR3nt: TGTGCCAGTAGTCGACGACAGGGCGCTGAAGCTTTCTTT; CDR3aa: CASSRRQGAEAFF
v_gene: TRBV5-3; abundance: -; len: 15; d_gene: -; j_gene: TRBJ2-5; CDR3nt: TGTGCCAGAAGCTTGGACAGGGTAAGTAGGGAGACCCAGTACTTC; CDR3aa: CARSLDRVSRETQYF
v_gene: TRBV10-2; abundance: -; len: 14; d_gene: TRBD1; j_gene: TRBJ1-5; CDR3nt: TGCGCCAGCAGTGAGGGGGACAGTTGGCAGCCCCAGCATTTT; CDR3aa: CASSEGDSWQPQHF
v_gene: TRBV4-2; abundance: -; len: 16; d_gene: TRBD2; j_gene: TRBJ2-1; CDR3nt: TGTGCCAGCAGCCATGGCGGGGGGAGCTCCTACAATGAGCAGTTCTTC; CDR3aa: CASSHGGGSSYNEQFF
v_gene: TRBV6-5; abundance: -; len: 14; d_gene: TRBD2; j_gene: TRBJ2-1; CDR3nt: TGTGCCAGCGGGCTAGCGGGAGGGTACAATGAGCAGTTCTTC; CDR3aa: CASGLAGGYNEQFF
v_gene: TRBV27; abundance: few; len: 16; d_gene: TRBD1; j_gene: TRBJ1-5; CDR3nt: TGTGCCAGCAGTTTATCTGGGACAGAGGGTTATCAGCCCCAGCATTTT; CDR3aa: CASSLSGTEGYQPQHF
v_gene: TRBV5-1; abundance: once; len: 13; d_gene: -; j_gene: TRBJ1-1; CDR3nt: TGCGCCAGCAGCTTGGACTCGAACACTGAAGCTTTCTTT; CDR3aa: CASSLDSNTEAFF
v_gene: TRBV5-1; abundance: few; len: 13; d_gene: TRBD1; j_gene: TRBJ1-2; CDR3nt: TGCGCCAGCAGCCCAGGGGGCAATACTGGCTACACCTTC; CDR3aa: CASSPGGNTGYTF
v_gene: TRBV2; abundance: -; len: 14; d_gene: TRBD1; j_gene: TRBJ1-5; CDR3nt: TGTGCCAGCAGGGACAGGGGCGTGGGTCAGCCCCAGCATTTT; CDR3aa: CASRDRGVGQPQHF
v_gene: TRBV2; abundance: -; len: 15; d_gene: -; j_gene: TRBJ1-4; CDR3nt: TGTGCCAGCGCGGGAAGACTTAGGGGTAATGAAAAACTGTTTTTT; CDR3aa: CASAGRLRGNEKLFF
v_gene: TRBV27; abundance: -; len: 13; d_gene: -; j_gene: TRBJ1-1; CDR3nt: TGTGCCAGCAGTTTAAGCGGGTTCGTGGAGGCTTTCTTT; CDR3aa: CASSLSGFVEAFF
v_gene: TRBV4-1; abundance: -; len: 15; d_gene: TRBD1; j_gene: TRBJ1-3; CDR3nt: TGCGCCAGCAGCCAAGCCCGACAGGGTGGAAACACCATATATTTT; CDR3aa: CASSQARQGGNTIYF
v_gene: TRBV4-1; abundance: -; len: 14; d_gene: TRBD1; j_gene: TRBJ1-5; CDR3nt: TGCGCCAGCAGCCAAGGACAGGGGCATCAGCCCCAGCATTTT; CDR3aa: CASSQGQGHQPQHF
v_gene: TRBV27; abundance: -; len: 15; d_gene: -; j_gene: TRBJ2-1; CDR3nt: TGTGCCAGCAGTGTCCACATCTTGCTCGCAGGTGAGCAGTTCTTC; CDR3aa: CASSVHILLAGEQFF
v_gene: TRBV30; abundance: -; len: 16; d_gene: -; j_gene: TRBJ1-5; CDR3nt: TGTGCCTGGAGTTGGGCCAGTTCTCAGAGCGGTCAGCCCCAGCATTTT; CDR3aa: CAWSWASSQSGQPQHF
v_gene: TRBV2; abundance: -; len: 14; d_gene: -; j_gene: TRBJ1-5; CDR3nt: TGTGCCAGCAGAGGAGAAAACCGCTATCAGCCCCAGCATTTT; CDR3aa: CASRGENRYQPQHF
v_gene: TRBV18; abundance: -; len: 16; d_gene: -; j_gene: TRBJ2-6; CDR3nt: TGTGCCAGCTCACACGGGCCAGGGGTTGGGGCCAACGTCCTGACTTTC; CDR3aa: CASSHGPGVGANVLTF
v_gene: TRBV5-1; abundance: -; len: 15; d_gene: -; j_gene: TRBJ2-2; CDR3nt: TGCGCCAGCAGCTTGGCCATTGGAGGCACCGGGGAGCTGTTTTTT; CDR3aa: CASSLAIGGTGELFF
v_gene: TRBV5-5; abundance: few; len: 16; d_gene: TRBD1; j_gene: TRBJ1-4; CDR3nt: TGTGCCAGCAGCCGGGGACAGGTTCTCGCTAATGAAAAACTGTTTTTT; CDR3aa: CASSRGQVLANEKLFF
v_gene: TRBV5-4; abundance: -; len: 16; d_gene: -; j_gene: TRBJ1-1; CDR3nt: TGTGCCAGCAGCTTACAGGGAGGGGGAATGAACACTGAAGCTTTCTTT; CDR3aa: CASSLQGGGMNTEAFF
v_gene: TRBV19; abundance: -; len: 13; d_gene: -; j_gene: TRBJ1-1; CDR3nt: TGTGCCAGTAGTCTACGGGAGCACTTGGAAGCTTTCTTT; CDR3aa: CASSLREHLEAFF
v_gene: TRBV28; abundance: -; len: 14; d_gene: TRBD1; j_gene: TRBJ1-2; CDR3nt: TGTGCCAGCTCGACAGGGACTTTTAACTATGGCTACACCTTC; CDR3aa: CASSTGTFNYGYTF
v_gene: TRBV24-1; abundance: -; len: 13; d_gene: -; j_gene: TRBJ2-4; CDR3nt: TGTGCCACCAGTGACACTACCAAAAACATTCAGTACTTC; CDR3aa: CATSDTTKNIQYF
v_gene: TRBV3-1/TRBV3-2; abundance: -; len: 16; d_gene: -; j_gene: TRBJ1-4; CDR3nt: TGTGCCAGCAGCCAAGACGTAATCGGGACAATTGAAAAACTGTTTTTT; CDR3aa: CASSQDVIGTIEKLFF
v_gene: TRBV14; abundance: -; len: 15; d_gene: -; j_gene: TRBJ1-1; CDR3nt: TGTGCCAGCAGCCGAGGGACACTTACGAACACTGAAGCTTTCTTT; CDR3aa: CASSRGTLTNTEAFF
v_gene: TRBV6-1; abundance: -; len: 15; d_gene: -; j_gene: TRBJ1-5; CDR3nt: TGTGCCAGCAGTGAAACGGACAGCCCAGATCAGCCCCAGCATTTT; CDR3aa: CASSETDSPDQPQHF
v_gene: TRBV30; abundance: -; len: 15; d_gene: -; j_gene: TRBJ1-3; CDR3nt: TGTGCCTGGAGTGTTGACACATACTCTGGAAACACCATATATTTT; CDR3aa: CAWSVDTYSGNTIYF
v_gene: TRBV15; abundance: -; len: 20; d_gene: TRBD1; j_gene: TRBJ1-2; CDR3nt: TGTGCCACCAGCAGATCACTCTCCGGACAGGGGCCTAAAGCTAACTATGGCTACACCTTC; CDR3aa: CATSRSLSGQGPKANYGYTF
v_gene: TRBV7-2; abundance: -; len: 15; d_gene: -; j_gene: TRBJ2-3; CDR3nt: TGTGCCATCGCTTCGTTAGGGGGTAGCACAGATACGCAGTATTTT; CDR3aa: CAIASLGGSTDTQYF
v_gene: TRBV10-1; abundance: -; len: 16; d_gene: -; j_gene: TRBJ2-2; CDR3nt: TGCGCCAGCAGTGAGGTGGGAGGCGCGAACACCGGGGAGCTGTTTTTT; CDR3aa: CASSEVGGANTGELFF
v_gene: TRBV14; abundance: -; len: 14; d_gene: TRBD1; j_gene: TRBJ2-1; CDR3nt: TGTGCCAGCAAGGGGACAGGGGTCTACAATGAGCAGTTCTTC; CDR3aa: CASKGTGVYNEQFF
v_gene: TRBV9; abundance: -; len: 14; d_gene: TRBD1; j_gene: TRBJ2-7; CDR3nt: TGTGCCAGCAGCGTAGATGGACAGGACGGCGAGCAGTACTTC; CDR3aa: CASSVDGQDGEQYF
v_gene: TRBV3-1/TRBV3-2; abundance: -; len: 14; d_gene: -; j_gene: TRBJ1-1; CDR3nt: TGTGCCAGCAGCCAATCCAGCGGGAACACTGAAGCTTTCTTT; CDR3aa: CASSQSSGNTEAFF
v_gene: TRBV9; abundance: -; len: 16; d_gene: TRBD1; j_gene: TRBJ2-3; CDR3nt: TGTGCCAGCAGTAAATTAGGGGGCGAGGGTACAGATACGCAGTATTTT; CDR3aa: CASSKLGGEGTDTQYF
v_gene: TRBV9; abundance: -; len: 15; d_gene: -; j_gene: TRBJ2-2; CDR3nt: TGTGCCAGCAGCGGGCAAGGGGCGAACACCGGGGAGCTGTTTTTT; CDR3aa: CASSGQGANTGELFF
v_gene: TRBV5-1; abundance: -; len: 14; d_gene: TRBD1; j_gene: TRBJ1-2; CDR3nt: TGCGCCAGCAGCTTGGCTGGGACAGGTGGCGGCTACACCTTC; CDR3aa: CASSLAGTGGGYTF
v_gene: TRBV18; abundance: -; len: 15; d_gene: TRBD1; j_gene: TRBJ2-7; CDR3nt: TGTGCCAGCTCACCACGGACAGGCGGAAACTACGAGCAGTACTTC; CDR3aa: CASSPRTGGNYEQYF
v_gene: TRBV13; abundance: -; len: 16; d_gene: -; j_gene: TRBJ1-1; CDR3nt: TGTGCCAGCAGCTTAAAATCGGCAGCGTGGAACACTGAAGCTTTCTTT; CDR3aa: CASSLKSAAWNTEAFF
v_gene: TRBV30; abundance: -; len: 15; d_gene: TRBD1; j_gene: TRBJ1-1; CDR3nt: TGTGCCTGGAGTCCGATCGGACAGGGGGGGACTGAAGCTTTCTTT; CDR3aa: CAWSPIGQGGTEAFF
v_gene: TRBV14; abundance: once; len: 15; d_gene: -; j_gene: TRBJ2-1; CDR3nt: TGTGCCAGCAGCCAAGAAACCCCGTGGCAGGATGAGCAGTTCTTC; CDR3aa: CASSQETPWQDEQFF
v_gene: TRBV12-3/TRBV12-4; abundance: -; len: 13; d_gene: TRBD1; j_gene: TRBJ1-2; CDR3nt: TGTGCCAGCAGGGATACAGGGGACTATGGCTACACCTTC; CDR3aa: CASRDTGDYGYTF
v_gene: TRBV27; abundance: -; len: 15; d_gene: TRBD2; j_gene: TRBJ2-7; CDR3nt: TGTGCCAGCAGTTTGGGCGGACTAGCGGGAGACGAGCAGTACTTC; CDR3aa: CASSLGGLAGDEQYF
v_gene: TRBV3-1/TRBV3-2; abundance: once; len: 18; d_gene: TRBD2; j_gene: TRBJ2-5; CDR3nt: TGTGCCAGCAGCCAAGATTTTAGGACTAGCGGGGGGCAAGAGACCCAGTACTTC; CDR3aa: CASSQDFRTSGGQETQYF
v_gene: TRBV27; abundance: -; len: 14; d_gene: TRBD2; j_gene: TRBJ2-3; CDR3nt: TGTGCCACCAGGACTAGCGGTAGCACAGATACGCAGTATTTT; CDR3aa: CATRTSGSTDTQYF